This TCR beta chain was captured in a study of regulatory T cells in long-lasting Graves disease. Study background: The definition of persistent Graves' disease was over 5 years of antithyroid drugs with positive TSH receptor antibodies.

Time point: persistent/refractory GD, antithyroid drugs over 5 years with positive TRAb. PBMC-derived RNA was used for the TCR library. Graves' disease diagnosis followed American Thyroid Association guidelines. On this clonotype itself: Its target is unknown. An end of the junction does not agree with germline; a read error may underlie this.

To make TCR beta libraries, researchers used iRepertoire HTBI primers and Arm-PCR of CDR3 regions. One entry per CDR3 protein, called by TCRdb with MiXCR from the multiplex PCR reads. This sample carries roughly 500,000 distinct CDR3 sequences, less than 25% of them seen once, and the ten largest clones take under 9%. Study-wide findings and caveats: Persistent Graves' patients showed reduced TCR diversity versus newly diagnosed patients. Persistent cases favored TRBV28, TRBJ1-2 and TRBJ2-5.

CDR3 size: 13 residues. The germline V gene encodes CDR1 SGHAT and CDR2 FQNNGV. The origin of this receptor is a female donor with Graves disease. The sample consisted of peripheral blood mononuclear cells (PBMCs), taken when the disease was refractory, from a patient treated with antithyroid drugs. The J gene is TRBJ2-1, the V gene TRBV11-2, with a weak D call TRBD2 (6 bases). CDR3 region: CASRLMGLDEQFF. Here the CDR3 DNA reads TGTGCCAGCCGCTTGATGGGACTGGATGAGCAGTTCTTC.